One sample yielded the 17 T cell receptor beta chains listed below, sequenced in a study of T cell repertoires in cytomegalovirus infection. TCRdb recomputed calls from the reads with MiXCR, one row per CDR3 protein. The table lists 270,000 or so distinct CDR3 sequences, over 15% of them singletons. The sequencing input was CD8+ T cells from PBMCs. The receptors originated from a human donor in good health (CMV status not recorded). Some clones in this sample may be carry-over from other donors' samples.

In its sample, this clonotype was seen many times. The chain combines TRBV7-2 with TRBJ1-5; D ambiguous. Germline loops: CDR1 SGHTA, CDR2 FQGNSA. V lost 4 bases and J lost 1, with 11 bases in between. The CDR3 runs to 15 residues. As DNA, the CDR3 is TGTGCCAGCAGCTCGATGGTTCGGAGCAATCAGCCCCAGCATTTT. Protein sequence: CASSSMVRSNQPQHF.

This clonotype was found a few times. The CDR3 here is CASSFQTYMGADGNTIYF. In nucleotides, the CDR3 is TGTGCCAGCAGCTTCCAGACTTATATGGGGGCAGATGGAAACACCATATATTTT. The chain joins TRBV11-2 to TRBJ1-3, with a tentative D call TRBD1 (6 bases). From germline, CDR1 is SGHAT and CDR2 FQNNGV. Trimming shortened V by 3 bases and J by 3 bases, and 21 bases separated the two germline ends. CDR3 length: 18 amino acids.

This clonotype was seen a few times. The chain combines TRBV28 with TRBJ2-3; D call uncertain. CDR1 and CDR2 from the germline V gene are MDHEN and SYDVKM. The CDR3 runs 15 residues. The ends were cut back, 8 bases at V and 0 bases at J, with 15 bases in the middle. The CDR3 nucleotides read TGTGCCAGCTCGGATAGGGCCCAAAGCACAGATACGCAGTATTTT. Translation gives CASSDRAQSTDTQYF.

There are many counts of this clonotype. This rearrangement joins TRBV6-6 to TRBJ1-1; no clear D. Germline-derived CDR1 and CDR2 are MNHNY and SVGAGI (reference sequence). V shed 4 bases and J shed 4 bases, with 10 bases lying between them. The CDR3 extends over 13 amino acids. For the CDR3, the DNA is TGTGCCAGCAGTTTGAGCCCCAGCACTGAAGCTTTCTTT. Encoded protein: CASSLSPSTEAFF.

This chain joins TRBV18 and TRBJ1-5; 7 nucleotides align to TRBD1. Unmatched junction bases numbered 8, after V lost 5 bases and J lost 1 base. Germline-derived CDR1 and CDR2 are KGHSH and LQKENI. The CDR3 sequence is 16 residues long. In DNA form, the CDR3 reads TGTGCCAGCTCATCCACAGGGGCTCGGAGCAATCAGCCCCAGCATTTT. Amino acids: CASSSTGARSNQPQHF.

This clonotype was seen more than once but under ten times. This chain connects TRBV29-1 to TRBJ1-2, with a weak D call TRBD1 (6 bases). Trimming removed 3 bases from V and 0 bases from J, with 14 bases in between. CDR1 is SQVTM, CDR2 ANQGSEA, per germline. The CDR3 consists of 15 residues. This CDR3 is CSVDGVQGPNYGYTF. CDR3 nucleotides: TGCAGCGTTGATGGGGTGCAGGGGCCTAACTATGGCTACACCTTC. Full variable domain (remainder filled in from reference TRBV29-1 and TRBJ1-2): SAVISQKPSRDICQRGTSLTIQCQVDSQVTMMFWYRQQPGQSLTLIATANQGSEATYESGFVIDKFPISRPNLTFSTLTVSNMSPEDSSIYLCSVDGVQGPNYGYTFGSGTRLTVV.

This clonotype was seen many times. The chain combines TRBV4-1 with TRBJ1-2; 9 bases line up with TRBD1. The trim removed 4 bases at V and 6 bases at J, leaving 9 bases unmatched. CDR3 length: 15 residues. Germline V gene sequence: CDR1 MGHRA, CDR2 YSYEKL. In nucleotides, the CDR3 is TGCGCCAGCAGCCCAGGACAGGGGAGAGTCGATGGCTACACCTTC. The encoded protein is CASSPGQGRVDGYTF.

This clonotype appeared many times. The rearrangement uses TRBV6-2 or TRBV6-3 and TRBJ2-1; D remains unclear. The ends were cut back, 6 bases at V and 4 bases at J, with 13 bases in the middle. The CDR3 runs 14 residues. CDR1 MNHEY and CDR2 SVGEGT come from the germline V gene. CDR3 amino acids: CASSHKMWYNEQFF. For the CDR3, the DNA is TGTGCCAGCAGCCATAAGATGTGGTACAATGAGCAGTTCTTC.

This clonotype was observed many times. This chain connects TRBV10-3 to TRBJ2-5; D is unresolved. The germline gives CDR1 ENHRY, CDR2 SYGVKD. The CDR3 spans 12 residues. Trimming stripped 1 base from V and 4 bases from J, with 4 bases between. CDR3 amino acids: CAISELGETQYF. CDR3 DNA sequence: TGTGCCATCAGTGAGTTGGGAGAGACCCAGTACTTC.

This clonotype was recorded a few times. The CDR3 here is CATLTAANTGELFF. The CDR3 DNA reads as TGTGCCACGTTGACAGCGGCGAACACCGGGGAGCTGTTTTTT. This chain connects TRBV10-3 to TRBJ2-2; D possibly matches TRBD1 or TRBD2 (5 bases each). Germline V CDR1 and CDR2: ENHRY, SYGVKD. Trimming cost V 10 bases and J 0 bases, with 12 bases left between them. This CDR3 contains 14 residues.

V is TRBV28 and J is TRBJ1-1; TRBD1 might be the D (6 bases). The CDR3 covers 15 residues. Trimming pared 6 bases from V and 2 bases from J, leaving 16 bases between. Germline V gene sequence: CDR1 MDHEN, CDR2 SYDVKM. CDR3 sequence: CASSTLGGLNTEAFF. The CDR3 nucleotides read TGTGCCAGCAGCACCCTAGGGGGGTTAAACACTGAAGCTTTCTTT.

This clonotype has a count of ten or more. V is TRBV11-2 and J is TRBJ2-7; 7 bases line up with TRBD2. Unmatched junction bases numbered 6, after V lost 5 bases and J lost 2 bases. Germline V lookup: CDR1 SGHAT, CDR2 FQNNGV. There are 14 residues in the CDR3. The CDR3 region has the DNA TGTGCCAGCAGCCCCGGGGGGATCCCCTACGAGCAGTACTTC. Residues: CASSPGGIPYEQYF.

The CDR3 DNA follows: TGTGCCAGCAGCTCCCGCAATCGGGGTGAGCAGTTCTTC. Its protein is CASSSRNRGEQFF. The chain is built from TRBV28 and TRBJ2-1; possible D gene TRBD2, 5 bases. Germline V gives CDR1 MDHEN, CDR2 SYDVKM. V lost 6 bases, J lost 9 bases, and 15 bases lay in between. The CDR3 is 13 residues long.

The chain employs TRBV19 and TRBJ2-6; D is possibly TRBD2 (6 bases). The CDR3 sequence is 14 residues long. Germline V gene lookup returns CDR1 LNHDA and CDR2 SQIVND (reference sequence). Trimming pared 6 bases from V and 0 bases from J, leaving 6 bases between. The CDR3 region has the DNA TGTGCCAGTAGGGAGGGCTCTGGGGCCAACGTCCTGACTTTC. It yields the protein CASREGSGANVLTF.

This clonotype showed up just a few times. V and J are TRBV4-2 and TRBJ2-7, with D possibly being TRBD2 (6 bases). This CDR3 contains 14 residues. Germline lookup yields CDR1 LGHNA and CDR2 YNFKEQ. V lost 2 bases and J 4 bases, leaving 12 bases between the germline ends. The CDR3 loop reads CASSQTRDSYEQYF. The CDR3 DNA reads as TGTGCCAGCAGCCAAACCCGGGACTCGTACGAGCAGTACTTC.

This clonotype has just a few counts. This rearrangement joins TRBV6-2 or TRBV6-3 to TRBJ2-2, with 8 nucleotides matching TRBD2. The CDR3 contains 17 residues. In germline, CDR1 is MNHEY, CDR2 SVGEGT. V was pared by 7 bases and J by 6 bases, with 16 bases of the junction left unmatched. The CDR3, as DNA: TGTGCCAGCACCACCCAAGAGGGACTAGGGTCCGCCGGGGAGCTGTTTTTT. Protein product: CASTTQEGLGSAGELFF.

This clonotype was detected many times. This rearrangement joins TRBV7-9 to TRBJ2-6, with 8 bases matching TRBD1. Per the germline V gene, CDR1 is SEHNR and CDR2 is FQNEAQ (reference sequence). The CDR3 has 18 amino acids. The V and J ends lost 4 bases and 0 bases, in that order; junction bases with no gene match: 8. The CDR3 spells CASSYLDRVHSGANVLTF. In DNA, the CDR3 is TGTGCCAGCAGCTACCTGGACAGGGTCCACTCTGGGGCCAACGTCCTGACTTTC.